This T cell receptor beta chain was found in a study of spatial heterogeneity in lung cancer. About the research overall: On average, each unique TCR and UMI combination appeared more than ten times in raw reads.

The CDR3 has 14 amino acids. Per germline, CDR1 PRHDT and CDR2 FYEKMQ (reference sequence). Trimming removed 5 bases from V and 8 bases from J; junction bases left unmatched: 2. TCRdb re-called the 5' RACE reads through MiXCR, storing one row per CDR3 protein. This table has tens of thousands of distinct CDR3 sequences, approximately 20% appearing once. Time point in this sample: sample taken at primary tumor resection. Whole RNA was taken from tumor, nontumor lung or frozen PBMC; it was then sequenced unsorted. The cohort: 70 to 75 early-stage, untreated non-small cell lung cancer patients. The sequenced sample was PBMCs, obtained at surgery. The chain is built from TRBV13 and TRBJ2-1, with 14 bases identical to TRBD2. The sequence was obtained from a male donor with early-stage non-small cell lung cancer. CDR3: CASSGTSGSHEQFF. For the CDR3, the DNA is TGTGCCAGCAGCGGGACTAGCGGGAGCCATGAGCAGTTCTTC.